Sequencing of this TCR beta chain was carried out in a study of T cell responses to AZD1222 COVID-19 vaccine. Study-level background: Second-dose schedules of about 4 or about 12 weeks were combined. Whole-study results and caveats: Of the AZD1222 recipients, only 5 to 7 were seropositive at baseline. Regions 160-218 and 743-854 held dominance among vaccine-associated CD4 TCRs, which spanned spike. Unmutated variant regions are reportedly targeted by nearly half of spike-specific TCRs.

Comment on this clone: Its matching antigen is unknown.

Per germline, CDR1 MNHEY and CDR2 SVGAGI. After removal of 6 bases from V and 4 bases from J, the junction contained 5 bases not matched to a gene. CDR3 length: 13 residues. Sequencing used immunoSEQ multiplex PCR; TCRdb keeps in-frame clones, though not all of them. The sample has some 180,000 clones; roughly 89% are singletons. The source was peripheral blood, collected on day 0 of AZD1222 vaccination. V gene TRBV6-5 combines with J gene TRBJ1-2, with 7 bases aligning to TRBD1. This clonotype was obtained from an adult in good health. The CDR3 protein is CASRAGGTYGYTF. CDR3 nucleotide sequence: TGTGCCAGCAGGGCAGGGGGGACCTATGGCTACACCTTC.